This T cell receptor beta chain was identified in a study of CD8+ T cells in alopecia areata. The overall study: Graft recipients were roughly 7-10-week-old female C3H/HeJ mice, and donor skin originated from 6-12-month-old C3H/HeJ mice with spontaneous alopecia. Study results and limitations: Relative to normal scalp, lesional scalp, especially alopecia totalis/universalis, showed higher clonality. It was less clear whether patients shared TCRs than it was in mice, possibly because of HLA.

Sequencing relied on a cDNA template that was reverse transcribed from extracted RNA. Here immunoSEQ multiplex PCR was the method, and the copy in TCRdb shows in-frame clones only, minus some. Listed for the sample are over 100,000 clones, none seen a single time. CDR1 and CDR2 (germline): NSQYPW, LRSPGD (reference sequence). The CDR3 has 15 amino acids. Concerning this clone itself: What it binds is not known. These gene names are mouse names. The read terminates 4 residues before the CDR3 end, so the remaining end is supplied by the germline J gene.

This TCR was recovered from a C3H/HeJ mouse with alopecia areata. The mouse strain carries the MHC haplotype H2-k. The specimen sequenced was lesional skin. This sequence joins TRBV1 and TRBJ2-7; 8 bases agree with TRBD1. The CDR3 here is CTCSASGGAGYEQYF. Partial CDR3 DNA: TGCACCTGCAGTGCTTCAGGGGGCGCGGGGTAT.